This paragraph covers one T cell receptor (beta chain) sequence. The record originates from a study of blood T cell repertoires in COVID-19. In the study overall: Samples of COVID-19 (acute and convalescent) were obtained from the United States, Italy and Spain. PBMCs, B-cell-depleted T cells, or T cells were the source of the cDNA or gDNA that made up the material.

The authors' processing: Nucleated cell number was recorded as an estimate derived from reference gene primer amplification. The repertoire was sequenced with immunoSEQ multiplex PCR; TCRdb's copy has only in-frame clones and lacks some. The V and J calls and clone size are taken from that table; D and trimming were inferred from the DNA. The sample comprises some 30,000 clones, 80% to 90% of which are singletons, and around 3.5% rests with the top ten. This TCR derives from a human donor in a cohort sampled during active COVID-19. The sample consisted of peripheral blood.

The CDR3 DNA reads as TGCGCCAGCAGCTTGGGTGCGGACATGAACACCGGGGAGCTGTTTTTT. This encodes CASSLGADMNTGELFF. The rearrangement links TRBV5-1 to TRBJ2-2, with D perhaps TRBD1 (5 bases). The germline V gene encodes CDR1 SGHRS and CDR2 YFSETQ. V was clipped by 0 bases and J by 1 base, with 10 bases between them. This CDR3 has 16 residues. Together with reference TRBV5-1 and TRBJ2-2, the CDR3 gives the full variable domain: KAGVTQTPRYLIKTRGQQVTLSCSPISGHRSVSWYQQTPGQGLQFLFEYFSETQRNKGNFPGRFSGRQFSNSRSEMNVSTLELGDSALYLCASSLGADMNTGELFFGEGSRLTVL.